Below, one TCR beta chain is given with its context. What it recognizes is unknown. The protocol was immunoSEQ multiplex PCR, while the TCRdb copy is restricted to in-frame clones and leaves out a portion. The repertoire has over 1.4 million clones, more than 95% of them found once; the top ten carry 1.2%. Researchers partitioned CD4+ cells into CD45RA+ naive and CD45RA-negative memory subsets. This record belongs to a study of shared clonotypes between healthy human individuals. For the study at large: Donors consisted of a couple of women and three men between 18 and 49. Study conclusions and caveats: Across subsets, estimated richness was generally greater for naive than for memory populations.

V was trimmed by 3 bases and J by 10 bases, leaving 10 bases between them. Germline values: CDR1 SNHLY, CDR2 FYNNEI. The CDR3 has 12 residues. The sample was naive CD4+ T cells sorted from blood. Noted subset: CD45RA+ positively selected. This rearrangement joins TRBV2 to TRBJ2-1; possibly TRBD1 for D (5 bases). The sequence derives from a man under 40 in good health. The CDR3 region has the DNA TGTGCCAGCAGTGAGGGGCCCTGGGAGCAGTTCTTC. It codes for CASSEGPWEQFF.